The source of this T cell receptor beta chain is a study of T-cell reconstitution after alpha-beta-depleted transplantation in children (dated by TCRdb to 2016 to 2017). Regarding the complete study: Using TCR repertoire profiling, the study quantitatively followed how T-cell immune reconstitution unfolded in children after TCRalphabeta/CD19-depleted allogeneic hematopoietic cell transplantation.

In its sample, this clonotype was seen a few times. Its antigen specificity is not known. No much larger clone is present one base from it, and per-base qualities are unavailable. Preparation of the library involved PCR. Instrument used: Illumina HiSeq 2500. To normalize quantification of the TCRbeta repertoire, the TCR libraries were built with molecular barcoding that relied on unique molecular identifiers. TCRdb reprocessed the public reads (quality trimming at Q25 with fastp, clone calling with MiXCR) and kept in-frame beta chains. For every CDR3 protein sequence, its rows merge into one entry that carries the most common genes and DNA. This sample has about 500,000 distinct CDR3 sequences in its table, and approximately 32% of those were observed once. The ten biggest clones cover more than 2% of the sample. CDR1 and CDR2, looked up from the germline V gene, are SGHTA and FQGNSA. From cysteine to phenylalanine, the CDR3 is 16 amino acids long. Just CDR3 DNA is preserved here, 48 bases in frame from base 1. Relative to germline, V is missing 1 base and J is missing 3 bases, with 6 bases of the junction outside any gene match.

The rearrangement combines TRBV7-2 with TRBJ2-1, with 7 middle bases fitting TRBD1. The specimen comprised PBMCs from the stem cell graft donor, sampled from the stem cell graft. The TCR originated in a human donor who donated a stem cell graft to a child with aplastic anemia. The DNA reads TGTGCCAGCAGCTTAGACCCATCAGGGGGCTACAATGAGCAGTTCTTC. This encodes CASSLDPSGGYNEQFF.